This TCR beta chain was captured by sequencing in a study of regulatory T cells in long-lasting Graves disease. The V end was cut by 4 bases, the J end by 4 bases, with 10 bases between. The CDR3 sequence is 13 residues long. Germline values: CDR1 SQVTM, CDR2 ANQGSEA. HTBI primers from iRepertoire and Arm-PCR of CDR3 regions yielded the TCR beta libraries. MiXCR, applied by TCRdb to the multiplex PCR reads, yields one record per CDR3 protein. The sample yields hundreds of thousands of distinct CDR3 sequences, about 32% seen once. Time point in this sample: persistent/refractory GD, antithyroid drugs over 5 years with positive TRAb. Generation of the TCR library employed RNA extracted from PBMCs.

The specimen was peripheral blood mononuclear cells (PBMCs), collected when the disease was refractory, from a patient treated with antithyroid drugs. The chain recombines TRBV29-1 with TRBJ2-2; tentatively, D is TRBD1 (6 bases). The receptor comes from a female donor with Graves disease. CDR3 protein: CSVAPDSTGELFF. The CDR3 DNA follows: TGCAGCGTTGCCCCGGACAGCACCGGGGAGCTGTTTTTT.